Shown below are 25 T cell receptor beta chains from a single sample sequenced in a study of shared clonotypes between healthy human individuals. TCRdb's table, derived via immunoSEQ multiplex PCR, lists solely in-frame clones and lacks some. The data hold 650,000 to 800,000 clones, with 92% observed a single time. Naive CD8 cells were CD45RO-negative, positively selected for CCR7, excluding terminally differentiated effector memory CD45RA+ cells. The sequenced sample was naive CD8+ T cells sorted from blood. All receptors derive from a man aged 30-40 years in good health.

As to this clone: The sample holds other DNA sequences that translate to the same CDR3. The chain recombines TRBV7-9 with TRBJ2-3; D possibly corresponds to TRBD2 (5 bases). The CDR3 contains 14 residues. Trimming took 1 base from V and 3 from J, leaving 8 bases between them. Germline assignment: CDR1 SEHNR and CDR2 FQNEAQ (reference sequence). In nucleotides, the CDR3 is TGTGCCAGCAGCTTAGTAGGAGGTACAGATACGCAGTATTTT. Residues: CASSLVGGTDTQYF.

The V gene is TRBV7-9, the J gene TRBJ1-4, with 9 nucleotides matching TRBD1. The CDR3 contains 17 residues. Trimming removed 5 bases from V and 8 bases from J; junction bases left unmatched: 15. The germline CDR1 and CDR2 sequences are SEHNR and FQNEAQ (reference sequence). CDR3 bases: TGTGCCAGCAGCCCAAGGGGACAGGGAGAAGAGTACGAAAAACTGTTTTTT. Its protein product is CASSPRGQGEEYEKLFF.

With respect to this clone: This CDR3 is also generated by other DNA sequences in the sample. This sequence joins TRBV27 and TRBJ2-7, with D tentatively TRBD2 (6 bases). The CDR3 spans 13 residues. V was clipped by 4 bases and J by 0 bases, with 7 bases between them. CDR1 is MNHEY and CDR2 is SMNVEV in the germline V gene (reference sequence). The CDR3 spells CASSSGSSYEQYF. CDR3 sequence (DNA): TGTGCCAGCAGTTCCGGGAGCTCCTACGAGCAGTACTTC.

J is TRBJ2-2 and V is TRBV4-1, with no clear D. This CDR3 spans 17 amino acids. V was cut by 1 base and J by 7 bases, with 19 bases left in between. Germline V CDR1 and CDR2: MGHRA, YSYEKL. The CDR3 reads CASSQGPGLMGIGELFF. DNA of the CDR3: TGCGCCAGCAGCCAAGGTCCAGGTTTAATGGGAATCGGGGAGCTGTTTTTT.

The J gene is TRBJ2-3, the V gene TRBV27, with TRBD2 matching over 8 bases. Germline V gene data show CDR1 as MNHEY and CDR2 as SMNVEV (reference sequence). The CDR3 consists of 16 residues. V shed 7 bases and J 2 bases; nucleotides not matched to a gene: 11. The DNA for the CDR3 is TGTGCCAGCACATCGGGTCCTAGCGGGCTCACAGATACGCAGTATTTT. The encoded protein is CASTSGPSGLTDTQYF.

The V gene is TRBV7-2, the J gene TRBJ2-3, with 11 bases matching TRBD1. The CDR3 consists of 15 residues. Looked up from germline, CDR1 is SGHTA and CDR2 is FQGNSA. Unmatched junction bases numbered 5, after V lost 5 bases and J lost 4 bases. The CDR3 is CASSHPGQGADTQYF. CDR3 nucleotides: TGTGCCAGCAGCCACCCGGGACAGGGGGCAGATACGCAGTATTTT.

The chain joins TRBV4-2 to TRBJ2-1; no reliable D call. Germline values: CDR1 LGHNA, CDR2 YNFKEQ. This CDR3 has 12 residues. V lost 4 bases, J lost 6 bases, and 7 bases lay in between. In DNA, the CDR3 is TGTGCCAGCAGCCTCAACGGCAATGAGCAGTTCTTC. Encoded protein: CASSLNGNEQFF.

The CDR3: CASSPGGVGGYTF. The DNA for the CDR3 is TGTGCCAGCAGTCCCGGGGGGGTAGGCGGCTACACCTTC. J is TRBJ1-2 and V is TRBV6-5; D is possibly TRBD1 (5 bases). The ends were cut back, 5 bases at V and 8 bases at J, with 15 bases in the middle. CDR1 and CDR2 (germline): MNHEY, SVGAGI. The CDR3 length is 13 residues.

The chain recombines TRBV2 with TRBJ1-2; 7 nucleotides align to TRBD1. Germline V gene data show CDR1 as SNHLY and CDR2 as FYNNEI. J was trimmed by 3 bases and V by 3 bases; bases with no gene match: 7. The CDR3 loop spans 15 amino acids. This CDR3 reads CASSDDRARDYGYTF. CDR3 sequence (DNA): TGTGCCAGCAGTGACGACAGGGCTCGGGACTATGGCTACACCTTC.

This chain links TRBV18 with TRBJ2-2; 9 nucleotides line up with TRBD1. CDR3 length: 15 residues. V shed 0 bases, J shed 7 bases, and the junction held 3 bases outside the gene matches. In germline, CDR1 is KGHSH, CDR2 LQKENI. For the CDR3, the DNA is TGTGCCAGCTCACCACCGGGACAGGGACACGGGGAGCTGTTTTTT. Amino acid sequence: CASSPPGQGHGELFF.

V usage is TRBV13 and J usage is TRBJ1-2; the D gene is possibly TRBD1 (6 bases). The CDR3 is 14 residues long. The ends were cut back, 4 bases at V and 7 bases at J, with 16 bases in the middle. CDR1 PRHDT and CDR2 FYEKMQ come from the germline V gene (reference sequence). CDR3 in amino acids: CASSSRGGEGGYTF. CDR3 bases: TGTGCCAGCAGCTCCCGAGGGGGGGAAGGTGGCTACACCTTC.

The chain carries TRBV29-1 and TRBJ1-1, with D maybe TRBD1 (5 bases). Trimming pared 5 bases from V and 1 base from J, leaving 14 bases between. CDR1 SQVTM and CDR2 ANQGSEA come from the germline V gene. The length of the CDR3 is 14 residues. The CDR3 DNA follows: TGCAGCGTTCCGGAGGGGACCCCGAACACTGAAGCTTTCTTT. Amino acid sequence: CSVPEGTPNTEAFF.

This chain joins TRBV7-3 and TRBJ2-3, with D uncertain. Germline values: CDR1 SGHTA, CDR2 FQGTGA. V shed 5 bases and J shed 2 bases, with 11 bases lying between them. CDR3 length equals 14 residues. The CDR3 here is CASSALGVTDTQYF. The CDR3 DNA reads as TGTGCCAGCAGCGCTCTGGGCGTCACAGATACGCAGTATTTT.

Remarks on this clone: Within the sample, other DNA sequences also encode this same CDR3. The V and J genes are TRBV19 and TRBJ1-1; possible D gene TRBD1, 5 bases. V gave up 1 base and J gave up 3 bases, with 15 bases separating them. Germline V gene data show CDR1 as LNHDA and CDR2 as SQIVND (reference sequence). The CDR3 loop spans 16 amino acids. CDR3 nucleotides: TGTGCCAGTAGTATAGCTAGGGACTCTGGGGACACTGAAGCTTTCTTT. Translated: CASSIARDSGDTEAFF.

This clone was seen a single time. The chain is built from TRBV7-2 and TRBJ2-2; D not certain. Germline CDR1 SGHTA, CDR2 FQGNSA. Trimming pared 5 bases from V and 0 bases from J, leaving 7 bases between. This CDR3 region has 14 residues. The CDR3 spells CASSQVTNTGELFF. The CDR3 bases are TGTGCCAGCAGCCAGGTCACGAACACCGGGGAGCTGTTTTTT.

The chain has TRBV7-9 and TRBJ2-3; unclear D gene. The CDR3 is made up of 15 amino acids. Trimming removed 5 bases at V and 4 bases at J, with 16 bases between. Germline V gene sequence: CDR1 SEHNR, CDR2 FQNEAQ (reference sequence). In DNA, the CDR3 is TGTGCCAGCAGCCCCGACCCCGCAGGCGCAGATACGCAGTATTTT. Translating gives CASSPDPAGADTQYF.

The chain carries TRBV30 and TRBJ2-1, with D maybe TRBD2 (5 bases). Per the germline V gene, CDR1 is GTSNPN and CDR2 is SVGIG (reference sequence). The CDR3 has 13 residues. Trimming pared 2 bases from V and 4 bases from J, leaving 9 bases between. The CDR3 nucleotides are TGTGCCTGGAGTTCGGACTCTTACAATGAGCAGTTCTTC. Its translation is CAWSSDSYNEQFF.

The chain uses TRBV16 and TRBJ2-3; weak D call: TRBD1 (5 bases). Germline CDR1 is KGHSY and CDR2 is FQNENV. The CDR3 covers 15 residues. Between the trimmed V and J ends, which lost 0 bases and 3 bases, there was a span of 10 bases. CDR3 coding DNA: TGTGCCAGCAGCCAATCGCTGCCAGGGACAGATACGCAGTATTTT. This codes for CASSQSLPGTDTQYF.

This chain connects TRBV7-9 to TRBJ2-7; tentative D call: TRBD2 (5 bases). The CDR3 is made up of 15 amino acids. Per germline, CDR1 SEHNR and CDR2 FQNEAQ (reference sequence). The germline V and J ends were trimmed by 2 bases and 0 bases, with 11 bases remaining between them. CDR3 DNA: TGTGCCAGCAGCTTAACACTCCGGGGCTCCTACGAGCAGTACTTC. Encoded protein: CASSLTLRGSYEQYF. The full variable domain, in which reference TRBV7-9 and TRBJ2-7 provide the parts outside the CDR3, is DTGVSQNPRHKITKRGQNVTFRCDPISEHNRLYWYRQTLGQGPEFLTYFQNEAQLEKSRLLSDRFSAERPKGSFSTLEIQRTEQGDSAMYLCASSLTLRGSYEQYFGPGTRLTVT.

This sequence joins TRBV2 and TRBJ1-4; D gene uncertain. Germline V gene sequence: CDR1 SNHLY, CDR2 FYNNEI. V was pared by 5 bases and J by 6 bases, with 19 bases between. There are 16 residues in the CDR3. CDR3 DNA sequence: TGTGCCAGCAGTTCCCCGGAGCGGGCAGTAGATGAAAAACTGTTTTTT. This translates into CASSSPERAVDEKLFF.

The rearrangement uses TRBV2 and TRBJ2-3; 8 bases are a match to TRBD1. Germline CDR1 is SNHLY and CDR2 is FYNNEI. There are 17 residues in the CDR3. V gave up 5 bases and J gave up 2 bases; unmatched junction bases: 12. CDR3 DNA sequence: TGTGCCAGCAGTCCACCCCCAGGGGGCTTTAACACAGATACGCAGTATTTT. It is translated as CASSPPPGGFNTDTQYF.

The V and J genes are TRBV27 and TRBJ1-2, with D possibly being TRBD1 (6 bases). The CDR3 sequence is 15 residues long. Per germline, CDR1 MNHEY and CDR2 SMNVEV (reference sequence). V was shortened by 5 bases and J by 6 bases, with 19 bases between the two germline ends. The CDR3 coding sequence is TGTGCCAGCAGTCCCACCCCCGCGGGGGCGGATGGCTACACCTTC. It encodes CASSPTPAGADGYTF.

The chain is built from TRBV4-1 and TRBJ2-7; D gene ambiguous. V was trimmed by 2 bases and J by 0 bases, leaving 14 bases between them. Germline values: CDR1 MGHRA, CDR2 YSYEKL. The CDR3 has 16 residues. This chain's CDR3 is CASSQLPQLSSYEQYF. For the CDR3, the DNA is TGCGCCAGCAGCCAACTTCCCCAGCTTTCCTCCTACGAGCAGTACTTC.

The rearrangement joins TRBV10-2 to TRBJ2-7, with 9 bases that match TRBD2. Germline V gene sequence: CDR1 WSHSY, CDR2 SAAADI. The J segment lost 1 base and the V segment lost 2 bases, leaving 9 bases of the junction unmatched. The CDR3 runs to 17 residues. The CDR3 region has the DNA TGCGCCAGCAGTGAGCGTAGCGGGAGAGGGGTATCCTACGAGCAGTACTTC. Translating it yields CASSERSGRGVSYEQYF.

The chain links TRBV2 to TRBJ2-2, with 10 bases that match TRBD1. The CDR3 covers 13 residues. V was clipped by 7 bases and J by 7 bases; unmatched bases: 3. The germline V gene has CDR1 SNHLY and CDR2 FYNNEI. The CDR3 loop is CASMTGGIGELFF. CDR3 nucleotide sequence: TGTGCCAGCATGACAGGGGGCATCGGGGAGCTGTTTTTT.